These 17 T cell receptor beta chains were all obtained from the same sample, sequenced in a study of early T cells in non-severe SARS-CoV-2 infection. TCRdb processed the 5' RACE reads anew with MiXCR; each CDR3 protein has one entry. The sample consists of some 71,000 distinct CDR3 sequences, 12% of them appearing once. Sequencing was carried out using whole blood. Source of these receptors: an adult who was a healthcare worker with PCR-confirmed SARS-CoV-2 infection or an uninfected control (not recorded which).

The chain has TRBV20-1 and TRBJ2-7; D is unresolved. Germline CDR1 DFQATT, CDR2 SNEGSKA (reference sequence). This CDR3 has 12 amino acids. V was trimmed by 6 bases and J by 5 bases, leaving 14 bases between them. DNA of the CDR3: TGCAGTGCAGCTGGGGAATTGAACGAGCAGTACTTC. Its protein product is CSAAGELNEQYF.

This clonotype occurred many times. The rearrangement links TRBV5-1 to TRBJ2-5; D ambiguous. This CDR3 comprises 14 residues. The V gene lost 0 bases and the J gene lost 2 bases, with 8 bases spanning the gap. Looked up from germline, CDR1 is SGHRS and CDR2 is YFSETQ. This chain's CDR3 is CASSLEGRQETQYF. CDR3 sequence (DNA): TGCGCCAGCAGCTTGGAGGGCAGGCAAGAGACCCAGTACTTC.

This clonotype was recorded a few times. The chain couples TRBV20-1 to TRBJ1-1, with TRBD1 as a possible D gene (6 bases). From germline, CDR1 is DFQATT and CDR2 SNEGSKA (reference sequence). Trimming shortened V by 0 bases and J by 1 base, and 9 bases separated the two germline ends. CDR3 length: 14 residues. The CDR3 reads CSARDGGRNTEAFF. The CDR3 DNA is TGCAGTGCTAGAGATGGGGGCCGGAACACTGAAGCTTTCTTT.

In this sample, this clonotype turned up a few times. The CDR3 loop reads CASSDPGQGKEKLFF. CDR3 DNA sequence: TGTGCCAGCAGTGATCCAGGTCAGGGAAAGGAAAAACTGTTTTTT. The chain is built from TRBV2 and TRBJ1-4; maybe TRBD1 (5 bases). The length of the CDR3 is 15 residues. V lost 3 bases and J lost 8, with 16 bases in between. Germline V gene data show CDR1 as SNHLY and CDR2 as FYNNEI.

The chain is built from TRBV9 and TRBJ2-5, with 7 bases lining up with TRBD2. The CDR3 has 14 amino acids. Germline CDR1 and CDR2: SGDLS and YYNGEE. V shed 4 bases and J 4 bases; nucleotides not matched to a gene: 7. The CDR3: CASSPTGGPETQYF. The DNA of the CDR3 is TGTGCCAGCAGCCCAACGGGAGGCCCAGAGACCCAGTACTTC.

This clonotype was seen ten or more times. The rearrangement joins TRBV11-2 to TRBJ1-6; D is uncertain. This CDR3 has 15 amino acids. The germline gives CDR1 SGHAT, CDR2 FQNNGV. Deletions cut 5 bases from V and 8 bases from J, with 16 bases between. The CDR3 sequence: CASSRTGIWDSPLHF. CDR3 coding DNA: TGTGCCAGCAGCAGGACCGGGATTTGGGATTCACCCCTCCACTTT.

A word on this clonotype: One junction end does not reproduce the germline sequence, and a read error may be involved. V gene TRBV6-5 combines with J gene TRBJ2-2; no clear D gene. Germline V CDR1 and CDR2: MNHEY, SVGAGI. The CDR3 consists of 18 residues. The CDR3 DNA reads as TGTGCCAGCAGCTACTTCACCCCGAGGCTAGTGGTTGGAGGGGAGCTGTTTTTT. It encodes CASSYFTPRLVVGGELFF.

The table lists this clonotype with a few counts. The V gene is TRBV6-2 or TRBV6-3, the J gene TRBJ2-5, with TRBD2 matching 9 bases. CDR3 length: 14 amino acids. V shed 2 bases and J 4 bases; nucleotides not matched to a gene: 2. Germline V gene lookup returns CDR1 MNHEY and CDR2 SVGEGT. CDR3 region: CASSYAGGRETQYF. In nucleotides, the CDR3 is TGTGCCAGCAGTTACGCGGGGGGGCGAGAGACCCAGTACTTC.

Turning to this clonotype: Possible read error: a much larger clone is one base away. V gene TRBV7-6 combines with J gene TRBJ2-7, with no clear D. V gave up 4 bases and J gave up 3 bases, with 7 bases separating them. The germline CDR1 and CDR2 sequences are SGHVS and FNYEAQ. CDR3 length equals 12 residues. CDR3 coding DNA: TGTGCCAGCAGCTCCCGGTTCTACGAGCAGTACTTC. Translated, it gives CASSSRFYEQYF.

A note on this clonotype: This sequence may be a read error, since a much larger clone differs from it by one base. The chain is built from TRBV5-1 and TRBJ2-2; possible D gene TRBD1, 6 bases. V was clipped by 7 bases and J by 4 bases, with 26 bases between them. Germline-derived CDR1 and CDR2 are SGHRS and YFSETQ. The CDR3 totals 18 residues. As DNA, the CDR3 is TGCGCCAGCCGAAGACATCCGGATGGGGGCTACGTCACCGGGGAGCTGTTTTTT. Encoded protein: CASRRHPDGGYVTGELFF.

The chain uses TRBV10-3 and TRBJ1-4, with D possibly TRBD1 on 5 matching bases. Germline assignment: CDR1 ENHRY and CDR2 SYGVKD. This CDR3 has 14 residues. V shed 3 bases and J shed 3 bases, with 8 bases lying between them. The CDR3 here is CAISDSGPNEKLFF. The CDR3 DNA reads TGTGCCATCAGTGACTCGGGGCCTAATGAAAAACTGTTTTTT.

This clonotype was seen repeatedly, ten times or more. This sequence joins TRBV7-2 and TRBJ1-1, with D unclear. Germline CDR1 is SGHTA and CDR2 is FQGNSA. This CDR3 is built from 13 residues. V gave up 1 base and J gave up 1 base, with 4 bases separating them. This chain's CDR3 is CASSLEGNTEAFF. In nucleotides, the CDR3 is TGTGCCAGCAGCTTAGAGGGGAACACTGAAGCTTTCTTT.

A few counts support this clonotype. In DNA, the CDR3 is TGTGCCAGCAGGAACCCGGGACTCACGGCTGGGGCCAACGTCCTGACTTTC. It codes for CASRNPGLTAGANVLTF. V usage is TRBV11-2 and J usage is TRBJ2-6; TRBD2 might be the D (6 bases). This CDR3 contains 17 residues. CDR1 is SGHAT, CDR2 FQNNGV, per germline. With 6 bases removed from V and 2 bases from J, the gap between germline ends came to 17 bases.

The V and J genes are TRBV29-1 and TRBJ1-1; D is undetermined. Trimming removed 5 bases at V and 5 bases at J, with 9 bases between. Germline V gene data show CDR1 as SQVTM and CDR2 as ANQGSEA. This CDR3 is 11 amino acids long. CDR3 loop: CSVWGETEAFF. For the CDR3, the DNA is TGCAGCGTTTGGGGAGAGACTGAAGCTTTCTTT.

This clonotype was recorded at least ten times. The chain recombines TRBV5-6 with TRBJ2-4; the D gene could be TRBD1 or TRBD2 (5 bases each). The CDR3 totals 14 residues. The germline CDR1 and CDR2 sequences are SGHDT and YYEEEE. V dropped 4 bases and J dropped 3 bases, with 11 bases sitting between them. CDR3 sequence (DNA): TGTGCCAGCAGCCCCGGGGCCGACAAAAACATTCAGTACTTC. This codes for CASSPGADKNIQYF.

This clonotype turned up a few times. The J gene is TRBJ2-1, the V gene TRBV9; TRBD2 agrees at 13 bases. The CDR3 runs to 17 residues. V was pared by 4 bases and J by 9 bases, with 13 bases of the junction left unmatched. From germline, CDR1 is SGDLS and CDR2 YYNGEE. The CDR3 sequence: CASSPRRTSGSLGEQFF. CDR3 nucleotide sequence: TGTGCCAGCAGCCCGAGGAGGACTAGCGGGAGTCTAGGTGAGCAGTTCTTC.

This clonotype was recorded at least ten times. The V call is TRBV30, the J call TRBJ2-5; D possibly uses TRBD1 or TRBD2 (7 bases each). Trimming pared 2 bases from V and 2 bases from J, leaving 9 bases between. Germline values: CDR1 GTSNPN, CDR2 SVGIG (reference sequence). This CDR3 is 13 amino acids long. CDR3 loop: CAWSQGGQETQYF. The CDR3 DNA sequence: TGTGCCTGGAGTCAGGGGGGGCAAGAGACCCAGTACTTC.